This is a list of T cell receptor beta chains from one sample in a study of shared clonotypes between healthy human individuals. The method was immunoSEQ multiplex PCR; TCRdb's version includes in-frame clones alone and lacks a portion of them. The table includes approximately 2.4 million clones, 90% to 97% detected once. Sequences were obtained from naive CD4+ T cells sorted from blood. These receptors were collected from a man aged 18 to 30 in good health. CDR3s include the opening cysteine and the closing phenylalanine or tryptophan. D genes are given only for firm matches. A row's size may be missing; if present it is once, few, many or a size class.

>TRBD1|.|TRBV13|TRBJ2-7
TGTGCCAGCAGCCAAACAGGGGGCGTCTGGTACGAGCAGTACTTC
CASSQTGGVWYEQYF
>.|.|TRBV7-7|TRBJ2-1
TGTGCTAGCAGCCCCTCGACTAGCAATGAGCAGTTCTTC
CASSPSTSNEQFF
>.|.|TRBV7-6|TRBJ2-7
TGTGCCAGCAGCTTAGAGCAGGGGGGCTACGAGCAGTACTTC
CASSLEQGGYEQYF
>TRBD2|.|TRBV28|TRBJ2-1
TGTGCCAGCAGTTCCGTAGCGGGGGGCGACCTTTCGGGCTACAATGAGCAGTTCTTC
CASSSVAGGDLSGYNEQFF
>TRBD2|.|TRBV7-8|TRBJ2-1
TGTGCCAGCAGCTCGACCCAGACTAGCGGGGGATACAATGAGCAGTTCTTC
CASSSTQTSGGYNEQFF
>.|once|TRBV19|TRBJ2-7
TGTGCCAGTAGTATGCAGGGGGGGTTCTACGAGCAGTACTTC
CASSMQGGFYEQYF
>TRBD2|.|TRBV7-9|TRBJ2-5
TGTGCCAGCAGCTTAGAGAGTAGCGGGAGGAACCAGTACTTC
CASSLESSGRNQYF
>TRBD2|.|TRBV9|TRBJ2-7
TGTGCCAGCAGCCGGACTAGCCTCTCCTACGAGCAGTACTTC
CASSRTSLSYEQYF
>.|once|TRBV7-2|TRBJ1-1
TGTGCCAGCGCCCGACGGACCATGAACACTGAAGCTTTCTTT
CASARRTMNTEAFF
>TRBD2|.|TRBV7-9|TRBJ2-1
TGTGCCAGCAGCTTACCGGGACTAGCGGGAGGCGGCTACAATGAGCAGTTCTTC
CASSLPGLAGGGYNEQFF
>TRBD1|.|TRBV10-3|TRBJ1-5
TGTGCCATCAGTGAGTCGACAGGGCAGCCCCAGCATTTT
CAISESTGQPQHF
>.|.|TRBV6-5|TRBJ2-7
TGTGCCAGCAGTTACGACTACTACGAGCAGTACTTC
CASSYDYYEQYF
>.|.|TRBV6-5|TRBJ2-5
TGTGCCGTGGGGGCCCACGAGACCCAGTACTTC
CAVGAHETQYF
>TRBD1|.|TRBV7-7|TRBJ2-5
TGTGCTAGCAGCTCCGGGACAGGGGGACAAGAGACCCAGTACTTC
CASSSGTGGQETQYF
>.|.|TRBV5-1|TRBJ2-3
TGCGCCAGCAGCACTATAGATACGCAGTATTTT
CASSTIDTQYF
>.|once|TRBV27|TRBJ1-2
TGTGCCAGCAGTTTAGCTCCGGGGACGAGAGGCTACACCTTC
CASSLAPGTRGYTF
>TRBD1|.|TRBV11-2|TRBJ1-2
TGTGCCAGCAGCTTAGATCCCGGGACAGACAAGGCCCTCGGCTACACCTTC
CASSLDPGTDKALGYTF
>.|.|TRBV6-1|TRBJ1-2
TGTGCCAGCAGTGAAGGGGTTTATGGCTACACCTTC
CASSEGVYGYTF
>.|.|TRBV6-1|TRBJ2-5
TGTGCCAGCTACGGGGGCCTCCCCGAAGAGACCCAGTACTTC
CASYGGLPEETQYF
>.|.|TRBV28|TRBJ1-3
TGTGCCAGCAGCCGGGCCTTCCCCGGCTCTGGAAACACCATATATTTT
CASSRAFPGSGNTIYF
>.|.|TRBV6-1|TRBJ1-6
TGTGCCAGCAGTGAAGGGAGTGAGGCGAATTCACCCCTCCACTTT
CASSEGSEANSPLHF
>.|.|TRBV7-2|TRBJ1-3
TGTGCCAGCAGCTTAGTGGGGCTCCTGTCTGGAAACACCATATATTTT
CASSLVGLLSGNTIYF
>.|.|TRBV6-1|TRBJ1-2
TGTGCCAGCAGTGCTAGGGCAGGAGGCTACACCTTC
CASSARAGGYTF
>TRBD1|.|TRBV10-1|TRBJ2-7
TGCGCCAGCAGTGACGGATCGACAGGGGGCTCCGAGCAGTACTTC
CASSDGSTGGSEQYF
>TRBD1|.|TRBV28|TRBJ1-5
TGTGCCAGCAACCCCGGGACAGTTGGCAATCAGCCCCAGCATTTT
CASNPGTVGNQPQHF
>.|.|TRBV30|TRBJ2-7
TGTGCCTGGAGTGGAGTGAGGACAGTCACATCGGCCGACGAGCAGTACTTC
CAWSGVRTVTSADEQYF
>.|.|TRBV11-3|TRBJ2-7
TGTGCCAGCAGCTCAGACAGGAGCTCCTACGAGCAGTACTTC
CASSSDRSSYEQYF
>.|.|TRBV2|TRBJ1-5
TGTGCCAGCAGTGATCGGTTTCTTAGCAATCAGCCCCAGCATTTT
CASSDRFLSNQPQHF
>.|.|TRBV10-3|TRBJ2-3
TGTGCCATCAGTGATTTGGGAGCGTCAGATACGCAGTATTTT
CAISDLGASDTQYF
>.|.|TRBV4-1|TRBJ2-5
TGCGCCAGCAGCCAGGTTAGGGGAGAGACCCAGTACTTC
CASSQVRGETQYF
>.|.|TRBV19|TRBJ1-5
TGTGCCAGTAGTCCGAGCGCAGCTTCAGGGACCCGCAATCAGCCCCAGCATTTT
CASSPSAASGTRNQPQHF
>TRBD1|few|TRBV6-1|TRBJ1-6
TGTGCCACCGACTACAGGGGGAAGGATTCACCCCTCCACTTT
CATDYRGKDSPLHF
>.|.|TRBV6-6|TRBJ1-4
TGTGCCAGCCAGGGTTCCCTGAATGAAAAACTGTTTTTT
CASQGSLNEKLFF
>.|.|TRBV5-8|TRBJ2-2
TGTGCCAGCAGCTTGAGGAAGCGGAGAGGCCTGGACACCGGGGAGCTGTTTTTT
CASSLRKRRGLDTGELFF
>TRBD1|.|TRBV5-1|TRBJ2-5
TGCGCCAGCAGCACGGGACAGGGGACCCAAGAGACCCAGTACTTC
CASSTGQGTQETQYF
>.|.|TRBV7-9|TRBJ2-2
TGTGCCAGCAGCTTAGAGGGCTACACCGGGGAGCTGTTTTTT
CASSLEGYTGELFF
>TRBD1|.|TRBV28|TRBJ1-2
TGTGCCAGCAGTCCCTGGACAGGGGGCCCCTATGGCTACACCTTC
CASSPWTGGPYGYTF
>TRBD1|.|TRBV6-1|TRBJ2-5
TGTGCCAGCAGTGAATTGACAGGGGGCTTTTCCTCTGTGGGAGAGACCCAGTACTTC
CASSELTGGFSSVGETQYF
>.|.|TRBV5-4|TRBJ1-1
TGTGCCAGCAGCAAATCCGGGACGGTGAACACTGAAGCTTTCTTT
CASSKSGTVNTEAFF
>.|.|TRBV5-1|TRBJ2-5
TGCGCCAGCAGCCCCCGGTGGGGGGCGATGGAGACCCAGTACTTC
CASSPRWGAMETQYF
>TRBD1|.|TRBV7-2|TRBJ1-6
TGTGCCAGCAGCATCCGAAAATCAAAACAGGGGGGGACTAATTCACCCCTCCACTTT
CASSIRKSKQGGTNSPLHF
>.|.|TRBV7-2|TRBJ1-5
TGTGCCAGCAGCTTAGCCGCTGGTGGTAGCAATCAGCCCCAGCATTTT
CASSLAAGGSNQPQHF
>TRBD2|.|TRBV25-1|TRBJ2-2
TGTGCCAGCAGCCCCGGGACTAGCGGGGTTAGAGGCACCGGGGAGCTGTTTTTT
CASSPGTSGVRGTGELFF
>.|.|TRBV11-3|TRBJ2-2
TGTGCCAGCAGCTTAGGGGGGGCCCGCACCGGGGAGCTGTTTTTT
CASSLGGARTGELFF
>.|.|TRBV10-3|TRBJ1-3
TGTGCCATCAGTAATGGAGAGGGGTCTGGAAACACCATATATTTT
CAISNGEGSGNTIYF
>.|.|TRBV10-2|TRBJ1-1
TGCGCCAGCAGTGAAGGGGAGAACACTGAAGCTTTCTTT
CASSEGENTEAFF
>.|.|TRBV7-9|TRBJ1-5
TGTGCCAGCAGCGCAGGGGTACAGCCCCAGCATTTT
CASSAGVQPQHF